The next 6 T cell receptor beta chains were all read from a single sample in a study of MAIT cells during Salmonella Paratyphi A infection. Study-wide findings and caveats: MAIT TRBV usage was oligoclonal, favouring TRBV20 and TRBV6.

The time point is: after infection, following antibiotic treatment. The MAIT cell gate was Valpha7.2+ CD161+ T cells, sorted by flow cytometry. TCRdb called the 5' RACE reads again in MiXCR, with one record for every CDR3 protein. The table shows about 540 distinct CDR3 sequences, with less than 45% occurring only once. These receptors have no identified antigens. The sequencing here drew on MAIT cells from blood, taken at the last sampling point of the challenge study. The receptors stem from a person between 18 and 75 years old who was deliberately infected with Salmonella Paratyphi A in a paratyphoid fever challenge study.

This clonotype is large in the sample. V and J are TRBV6-4 and TRBJ2-1; 11 nucleotides align to TRBD2. V lost 4 bases and J lost 5; bases outside the gene matches: 7. Germline lookup yields CDR1 MRHNA and CDR2 SNTAGT. This CDR3 spans 16 amino acids. CDR3 region: CASSVSGTSGHNEQFF. CDR3 DNA sequence: TGTGCCAGCAGTGTCTCTGGGACTAGCGGCCACAATGAGCAGTTCTTC.

The chain uses TRBV30 and TRBJ2-2, with TRBD2 identical over 11 bases. In germline, CDR1 is GTSNPN, CDR2 SVGIG (reference sequence). This CDR3 has 15 residues. The ends lost 3 bases at V and 3 bases at J; junction bases unmatched: 3. The CDR3 DNA follows: TGTGCCTGGAGAATGACTAGCGGGGACACCGGGGAGCTGTTTTTT. It yields the protein CAWRMTSGDTGELFF.

In its sample, this clonotype ranks as medium-sized (0.01 to 0.1%). The chain recombines TRBV6-4 with TRBJ2-3, with 8 bases aligning to TRBD2. This CDR3 has 15 amino acids. V dropped 3 bases and J dropped 5; count of bases not matched to a gene: 7. The V gene's germline CDR1 is MRHNA and CDR2 SNTAGT. The CDR3 is CASSEMSGSGDTQYF. In nucleotides, the CDR3 is TGTGCCAGCAGTGAGATGAGCGGGAGTGGAGATACGCAGTATTTT.

This clonotype occurred a few times. J is TRBJ2-2 and V is TRBV6-4; D may match TRBD1 or TRBD2 (5 bases each). Germline CDR1 and CDR2: MRHNA and SNTAGT. Trimming pared 6 bases from V and 2 bases from J, leaving 10 bases between. The CDR3 is 14 residues long. The CDR3 DNA sequence: TGTGCCAGCAGCGGGGACCGTAACACCGGGGAGCTGTTTTTT. This sequence encodes CASSGDRNTGELFF.

This clonotype was counted only a few times. The chain employs TRBV6-4 and TRBJ2-3; 10 bases line up with TRBD2. Trimming removed 6 bases from V and 2 bases from J; junction bases left unmatched: 2. The germline CDR1 and CDR2 sequences are MRHNA and SNTAGT. The CDR3 sequence is 14 residues long. The CDR3 region is CASSLAGATDTQYF. The CDR3 nucleotides are TGTGCCAGCAGCCTAGCGGGGGCCACAGATACGCAGTATTTT.

This sequence joins TRBV29-1 and TRBJ2-7, with D uncertain. Germline lookup yields CDR1 SQVTM and CDR2 ANQGSEA. Trimming removed 4 bases at V and 6 bases at J, with 13 bases between. The CDR3 has 12 amino acids. The CDR3 reads CSVVSDSLEQYF. The DNA for the CDR3 is TGCAGCGTTGTAAGTGACTCTCTCGAGCAGTACTTC.